This TCR beta chain emerged from a study of long-term antiretroviral therapy in people with HIV. Each sample contained roughly 0.9-10 million cryopreserved PBMC, thawed before DNA extraction. Germline V gene sequence: CDR1 SGHVS, CDR2 FNYEAQ. V gave up 1 base and J gave up 6 bases; unmatched junction bases: 8. This CDR3 has 16 residues. Survey-level resolution applied to immunoSEQ assay v3.0. Only in-frame clones appear in the TCRdb table, and some are missing; sequencing was by immunoSEQ multiplex PCR. The repertoire has under 30,000 clones, about 83% of them found once; the top ten carry 5.1%. The sequence came from a man between 18 and 29 years old with HIV. This chain links TRBV7-6 with TRBJ2-2; 7 positions agree with TRBD1. The source was unsorted PBMCs, collected 3 years after starting antiretroviral therapy. The CDR3 bases are TGTGCCAGCAGCTTAGTGGGGACAGTGGGGCCCGGGGAGCTGTTTTTT. Protein product: CASSLVGTVGPGELFF.